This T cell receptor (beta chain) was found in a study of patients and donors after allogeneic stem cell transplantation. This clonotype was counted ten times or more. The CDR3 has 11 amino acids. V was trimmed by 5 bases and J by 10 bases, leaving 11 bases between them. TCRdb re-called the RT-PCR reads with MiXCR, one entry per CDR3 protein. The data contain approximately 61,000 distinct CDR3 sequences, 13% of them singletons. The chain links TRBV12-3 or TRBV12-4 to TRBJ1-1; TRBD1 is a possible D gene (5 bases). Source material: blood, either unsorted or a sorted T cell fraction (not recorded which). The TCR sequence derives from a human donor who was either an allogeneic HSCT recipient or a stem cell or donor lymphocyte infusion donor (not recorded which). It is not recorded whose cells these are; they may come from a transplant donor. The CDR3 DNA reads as TGTGCCAGCAGTGTCGGCGGGGCAGCTTTCTTT. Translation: CASSVGGAAFF.